The 14 T cell receptor beta chains given below trace back to one sample, sequenced in a study of blood T cell repertoires in COVID-19 (TCRdb year 2020). Libraries were prepared through the immunoSEQ multiplex PCR assay. This immuneACCESS table, as held by TCRdb, lists in-frame sequences with V and J called but not all clones. Of the missing ones, under half trace to an unresolved V gene in checked studies; the others have no known cause. The sample table shows some 290,000 clones, and around 91% are seen once. Around 0.96% of the sample is taken by the ten largest. What was sequenced was peripheral blood. The receptor set was obtained from a woman aged 35 to 49 with COVID-19, enrolled during active disease.

The sample holds one count of this clone. This chain links TRBV5-4 with TRBJ2-3; the match to TRBD1 covers 8 bases. The ends lost 3 bases at V and 6 bases at J; junction bases unmatched: 3. The length of the CDR3 is 13 residues. CDR1 and CDR2 from the germline V gene are SGHNT and YYREEE (reference sequence). CDR3 DNA: TGTGCCAGCAGCTACGACAGGGGCGATACGCAGTATTTT. Protein: CASSYDRGDTQYF.

CDR3 protein: CASSEDRGNEKLFF. As DNA, the CDR3 is TGTGCCAGCAGTGAGGACAGGGGTAATGAAAAACTGTTTTTT. This chain uses TRBV2 with TRBJ1-4; 9 bases agree with TRBD1. The junction had 0 bases not matched to a gene; V was cut back by 3 bases and J by 4 bases. Germline V gives CDR1 SNHLY, CDR2 FYNNEI. This CDR3 has 14 amino acids.

This rearrangement joins TRBV2 to TRBJ1-1; possibly TRBD1 for D (6 bases). Germline V lookup: CDR1 SNHLY, CDR2 FYNNEI. Trimming took off 5 bases at V and 3 bases at J, with 13 bases between the two ends. The CDR3 runs to 14 residues. The CDR3 here is CASSSGVRDTEAFF. For the CDR3, the DNA is TGTGCCAGCAGTTCAGGGGTTAGGGACACTGAAGCTTTCTTT.

V gene TRBV28 combines with J gene TRBJ1-1; D remains unclear. The CDR3 runs 15 residues. The V gene's germline CDR1 is MDHEN and CDR2 SYDVKM. V was clipped by 6 bases and J by 7 bases, with 21 bases between them. The CDR3 sequence is CASSFLPPEGGEAFF. As DNA, the CDR3 is TGTGCCAGCAGCTTCCTCCCCCCTGAGGGAGGTGAAGCTTTCTTT.

This clone was counted once. The chain uses TRBV7-3 and TRBJ1-1, with 11 bases matching TRBD1. This CDR3 contains 18 residues. Losses at the gene ends were 5 bases for V and 3 bases for J; bases not matched to a gene: 14. The germline V gene has CDR1 SGHTA and CDR2 FQGTGA. CDR3 in amino acids: CASSPTGIPGQGDTEAFF. DNA of the CDR3: TGTGCCAGCAGCCCCACGGGCATTCCGGGACAGGGGGACACTGAAGCTTTCTTT.

The CDR3 spells CASSPGAGAGNTIYF. The CDR3 DNA reads as TGTGCCAGCTCACCAGGGGCAGGGGCTGGAAACACCATATATTTT. The chain combines TRBV18 with TRBJ1-3; tentatively, D is TRBD1 (6 bases). The CDR3 is made up of 15 amino acids. Trimming took 2 bases from V and 2 from J, leaving 10 bases between them. Per the germline V gene, CDR1 is KGHSH and CDR2 is LQKENI.

This rearrangement joins TRBV6-6 to TRBJ1-2; D unresolved. The V end lost 5 bases, the J end lost 2 bases, and 9 bases lay between the germline ends. The CDR3 totals 13 residues. CDR1 MNHNY and CDR2 SVGAGI come from the germline V gene (reference sequence). The DNA of the CDR3 is TGTGCCAGCAGTCCCACGGGGAACTATGGCTACACCTTC. Translating gives CASSPTGNYGYTF.

The rearrangement joins TRBV18 to TRBJ1-5, with a possible D match to TRBD1 (6 bases). Germline V gives CDR1 KGHSH, CDR2 LQKENI. This CDR3 region has 15 residues. V was clipped by 6 bases and J by 2 bases, with 14 bases between them. CDR3 DNA: TGTGCCAGCTCCGAGAGGGCAGGGGGCAATCAGCCCCAGCATTTT. This translates into CASSERAGGNQPQHF. The full variable domain, completed using reference TRBV18 and TRBJ1-5, is NAGVMQNPRHLVRRRGQEARLRCSPMKGHSHVYWYRQLPEEGLKFMVYLQKENIIDESGMPKERFSAEFPKEGPSILRIQQVVRGDSAAYFCASSERAGGNQPQHFGDGTRLSIL.

This sequence joins TRBV28 and TRBJ2-3; D is unclear. With 5 bases removed from V and 0 bases from J, the gap between germline ends came to 6 bases. The germline CDR1 and CDR2 sequences are MDHEN and SYDVKM. The CDR3 is made up of 13 amino acids. CDR3 loop: CASSPPSTDTQYF. CDR3 coding DNA: TGTGCCAGCAGTCCTCCTAGCACAGATACGCAGTATTTT.

This clone has a single count. This chain links TRBV6-5 with TRBJ1-2; a possible D gene is TRBD1 (5 bases). V was cut by 6 bases and J by 4 bases, with 12 bases left in between. The CDR3 consists of 13 residues. Germline CDR1 reads MNHEY; CDR2 reads SVGAGI. DNA for the CDR3: TGTGCCAGCAGACAGGACGGACCCTATGGCTACACCTTC. Its translation: CASRQDGPYGYTF.

The rearrangement uses TRBV28 and TRBJ1-2; no clear D gene. CDR3 size: 11 residues. Germline CDR1 MDHEN, CDR2 SYDVKM. Trimming took off 3 bases at V and 8 bases at J, with 7 bases between the two ends. The CDR3: CASSLLGGYTF. As DNA, the CDR3 is TGTGCCAGCAGTTTGTTGGGCGGCTACACCTTC.

This chain links TRBV30 with TRBJ2-7; D is perhaps TRBD2 (6 bases). V lost 5 bases, J lost 3 bases, and 17 bases lay in between. The V gene's germline CDR1 is GTSNPN and CDR2 SVGIG (reference sequence). The CDR3 consists of 14 residues. The CDR3 spells CAWGSGTGNYEQYF. The CDR3 nucleotides are TGTGCCTGGGGTTCCGGGACTGGAAACTACGAGCAGTACTTC.

This rearrangement joins TRBV28 to TRBJ1-2; D call uncertain. The V end lost 3 bases, the J end lost 5 bases, and 10 bases lay between the germline ends. The CDR3 is 13 amino acids. Per the germline V gene, CDR1 is MDHEN and CDR2 is SYDVKM. CDR3 sequence: CASSFIATYGYTF. The CDR3 DNA is TGTGCCAGCAGTTTCATAGCTACATATGGCTACACCTTC.

This rearrangement joins TRBV6-5 to TRBJ2-1, with 10 bases lining up with TRBD2. V dropped 6 bases and J dropped 6; count of bases not matched to a gene: 5. The CDR3 is 14 amino acids. In germline, CDR1 is MNHEY, CDR2 SVGAGI. The DNA of the CDR3 is TGTGCCAGCAGGCGAAGCGGGGGGGCCAATGAGCAGTTCTTC. Its protein product is CASRRSGGANEQFF.